Listed below are T cell receptor beta chains from one sample, sequenced in a study of T and B cells in COVID-19 patients. TCRdb re-derived calls from the multiplex PCR reads in MiXCR, one entry per CDR3 protein. The sample lists roughly 6,000 distinct CDR3 sequences, roughly 32% occurring once. The sequenced material came from blood. The receptors were sampled from a human donor with active COVID-19. The CDR3 runs from the conserved cysteine through the conserved F or W. D genes are given only for firm matches. The size field is filled for only some rows; it gives once, few, many or a size class.

d_call,clone_size,v_call,j_call,cdr3_aa,cdr3_nt
-,-,TRBV6-5,TRBJ1-3,CASSYSGVGENTIYF,TGTGCCAGCAGTTACTCAGGTGTAGGGGAAAACACCATATATTTT
TRBD1,-,TRBV15,TRBJ2-7,CATNRPGQGSIEQYF,TGTGCCACCAACCGCCCGGGACAGGGGTCTATCGAGCAGTACTTC
-,few,TRBV7-2,TRBJ2-2,CASSLGGFEGTGELFF,TGTGCCAGCAGCTTAGGGGGCTTCGAGGGCACCGGGGAGCTGTTTTTT
-,many,TRBV6-6,TRBJ2-2,CASLLVGLYTGELFF,TGTGCCAGCCTCCTTGTGGGGTTGTACACCGGGGAGCTGTTTTTT
TRBD1,medium-sized,TRBV27,TRBJ2-7,CASSSRPDRSTQQYF,TGTGCCAGCAGTTCCCGCCCGGACAGGTCTACGCAGCAGTACTTC
-,-,TRBV18,TRBJ2-5,CASSVQETQYF,TGTGCCAGCTCCGTCCAAGAGACCCAGTACTTC
-,few,TRBV27,TRBJ1-1,CASSFGFMNTEAFF,TGTGCCAGCAGTTTTGGCTTCATGAACACTGAAGCTTTCTTT
TRBD2,few,TRBV7-6,TRBJ2-2,CASSLAPAGVYTGELFF,TGTGCCAGCAGCTTAGCCCCAGCGGGAGTGTATACCGGGGAGCTGTTTTTT
-,-,TRBV5-6,TRBJ1-2,CASSFRTSGENYGYTF,TGTGCCAGCAGCTTCAGGACCTCAGGGGAGAACTATGGCTACACCTTC
TRBD1,-,TRBV6-2/TRBV6-3,TRBJ1-5,CASSKGTGGFFYGQPQHF,TGTGCCAGCAGTAAGGGGACAGGGGGCTTTTTTTACGGTCAGCCCCAGCATTTT
TRBD1,-,TRBV6-2/TRBV6-3,TRBJ2-3,CASSYTGTGGTSDTQYF,TGTGCCAGCAGTTACACCGGGACAGGGGGCACCTCGGATACGCAGTATTTT
-,-,TRBV10-3,TRBJ2-1,CAISVGGAYNEQFF,TGTGCCATCAGTGTGGGGGGGGCGTACAATGAGCAGTTCTTC
-,many,TRBV27,TRBJ1-1,CASSWGRGNTEAFF,TGTGCCAGCAGTTGGGGAAGGGGGAACACTGAAGCTTTCTTT
-,-,TRBV13,TRBJ1-2,CASSLIPGDYGYTF,TGTGCCAGCAGCTTAATCCCGGGGGACTATGGCTACACCTTC
TRBD2,medium-sized,TRBV12-3/TRBV12-4,TRBJ2-1,CASSFKDGGRNEQFF,TGTGCCAGCAGTTTTAAGGACGGGGGGAGGAATGAGCAGTTCTTC
TRBD1,medium-sized,TRBV6-5,TRBJ1-6,CASRQGASGSPLHF,TGTGCCAGCAGGCAGGGGGCAAGCGGTTCACCCCTCCACTTT
TRBD2,-,TRBV6-5,TRBJ2-1,CASSLWGLAGEGHNEQFF,TGTGCCAGCAGCTTATGGGGACTAGCGGGAGAAGGGCACAATGAGCAGTTCTTC
TRBD2,-,TRBV5-6,TRBJ2-1,CASSWGTSDNNEQFF,TGCGCCAGCAGCTGGGGGACTAGCGATAACAATGAGCAGTTCTTC
-,once,TRBV4-2,TRBJ2-1,CASRAFNEQFF,TGTGCCAGCCGGGCTTTCAATGAGCAGTTCTTC
-,-,TRBV5-1,TRBJ1-2,CASSPDGGYGYTF,TGCGCCAGCAGCCCGGACGGAGGCTATGGCTACACCTTC
-,medium-sized,TRBV29-1,TRBJ2-7,CSATADRSSYEQYF,TGCAGCGCAACTGCGGACAGAAGCTCCTACGAGCAGTACTTC
TRBD1,-,TRBV20-1,TRBJ2-1,CSALIRGRREQFF,TGTAGTGCCCTAATCAGGGGGCGTCGGGAGCAGTTCTTC
TRBD1,medium-sized,TRBV6-6,TRBJ2-5,CASSEGTEETQYF,TGTGCCAGCAGTGAAGGGACAGAAGAGACCCAGTACTTC
-,-,TRBV6-5,TRBJ2-7,CASSSGRDSYEQYF,TGTGCCAGCAGTTCTGGACGGGACTCCTACGAGCAGTACTTC
-,-,TRBV27,TRBJ1-1,CASSRTAQLGAFF,TGTGCCAGCAGTCGGACAGCTCAGCTTGGAGCTTTCTTT
TRBD2,many,TRBV12-3/TRBV12-4,TRBJ2-3,CASSARTSGSTDTQYF,TGTGCCAGCAGTGCCCGGACTAGCGGAAGCACAGATACGCAGTATTTT
-,-,TRBV7-9,TRBJ1-2,CASSYGTSYGYTF,TGTGCCAGCAGCTACGGGACAAGCTATGGCTACACCTTC
-,-,TRBV29-1,TRBJ2-7,CSVSTQGYNEQYF,TGCAGCGTTTCAACTCAGGGGTACAACGAGCAGTACTTC
-,-,TRBV12-3/TRBV12-4,TRBJ2-5,CASKPRVEETQYF,TGTGCCAGCAAGCCGCGAGTAGAGGAGACCCAGTACTTC
TRBD2,-,TRBV7-2,TRBJ2-1,CASSLKLAGGYEQFF,TGTGCCAGCAGCTTAAAGCTAGCGGGAGGCTATGAGCAGTTCTTC
-,few,TRBV18,TRBJ2-1,CASSPTAESSYNEQFF,TGTGCCAGCTCACCAACGGCGGAGAGCTCCTACAATGAGCAGTTCTTC
-,-,TRBV27,TRBJ2-3,CASSSRQGNTDTQYF,TGTGCCAGCAGTTCGCGGCAGGGGAACACAGATACGCAGTATTTT
-,medium-sized,TRBV29-1,TRBJ1-1,CSVQAGRTEAFF,TGCAGCGTTCAGGCCGGAAGGACTGAAGCTTTCTTT
TRBD2,medium-sized,TRBV13,TRBJ2-1,CASSSRLAGANEQFF,TGTGCCAGCAGCTCTAGACTAGCGGGAGCGAATGAGCAGTTCTTC
TRBD2,few,TRBV5-4,TRBJ2-1,CASSFRREGNEQFF,TGTGCCAGCAGCTTTAGGCGGGAGGGGAATGAGCAGTTCTTC
-,few,TRBV6-5,TRBJ2-7,CASRAEGSGANDEQYF,TGTGCCAGCAGAGCAGAAGGGTCCGGGGCTAACGACGAGCAGTACTTC
TRBD1,few,TRBV12-3/TRBV12-4,TRBJ1-1,CASSRTGGANTEAFF,TGTGCCAGCAGTCGGACAGGGGGCGCGAACACTGAAGCTTTCTTT
-,-,TRBV6-2/TRBV6-3,TRBJ2-7,CASKTALRPGAQQYF,TGTGCCAGCAAAACCGCACTGAGGCCTGGCGCGCAGCAGTACTTC
-,-,TRBV18,TRBJ2-2,CASSPGAGTTGELFF,TGTGCCAGCTCACCAGGGGCAGGGACCACCGGGGAGCTGTTTTTT
TRBD1,few,TRBV4-3,TRBJ1-2,CASSHGTGDGYTF,TGCGCCAGCAGCCACGGGACAGGGGATGGCTACACCTTC
-,-,TRBV28,TRBJ1-5,CASSLPQGNQPQHF,TGTGCCAGCAGTCTCCCACAGGGTAATCAGCCCCAGCATTTT
TRBD1,few,TRBV12-3/TRBV12-4,TRBJ1-6,CASSPGTGRSPLHF,TGTGCCAGCAGTCCGGGGACAGGGCGTTCACCCCTCCACTTT
-,-,TRBV6-5,TRBJ1-1,CASSYEAGNTEAFF,TGTGCCAGCAGTTACGAAGCGGGGAACACTGAAGCTTTCTTT
TRBD1,-,TRBV6-5,TRBJ1-1,CASRPTGTGNTEAFF,TGTGCCAGCAGGCCAACCGGGACAGGGAACACTGAAGCTTTCTTT
-,medium-sized,TRBV6-6,TRBJ2-5,CASSGGQETQYF,TGTGCCAGCAGTGGCGGGCAAGAGACCCAGTACTTC
-,few,TRBV6-5,TRBJ1-2,CASSTTGAANYGYTF,TGTGCCAGCAGTACCACCGGCGCAGCTAACTATGGCTACACCTTC
TRBD1,few,TRBV5-1,TRBJ2-7,CASSPGQGNEQYF,TGCGCCAGCAGCCCGGGACAGGGGAACGAGCAGTACTTC
TRBD1,-,TRBV12-3/TRBV12-4,TRBJ2-7,CASRPGTGEHEQYF,TGTGCCAGCAGGCCCGGGACAGGGGAACACGAGCAGTACTTC
-,-,TRBV5-5,TRBJ2-3,CASSVPSGAWTDTQYF,TGTGCCAGCAGCGTCCCTTCGGGAGCGTGGACAGATACGCAGTATTTT
-,-,TRBV12-3/TRBV12-4,TRBJ1-2,CASSPGTVVYGYTF,TGTGCCAGCAGTCCCGGAACTGTCGTCTATGGCTACACCTTC
TRBD1,-,TRBV27,TRBJ1-2,CASSYGQANYGYTF,TGTGCCAGCAGTTACGGACAGGCCAACTATGGCTACACCTTC
TRBD1,-,TRBV20-1,TRBJ1-2,CSASHRQGRSYGYTF,TGCAGTGCTAGCCATAGACAGGGCCGGAGCTATGGCTACACCTTC
TRBD2,-,TRBV12-3/TRBV12-4,TRBJ2-5,CASSPGGRGETQYF,TGTGCCAGCAGTCCGGGCGGGAGGGGGGAGACCCAGTACTTC
-,-,TRBV5-5,TRBJ1-4,CASSFSGGATNEKLFF,TGTGCCAGCAGCTTTTCGGGAGGCGCAACTAATGAAAAACTGTTTTTT
-,-,TRBV5-6,TRBJ2-3,CASSSESGTGGTQYF,TGTGCCAGCAGCAGTGAGTCGGGAACTGGAGGTACGCAGTATTTT
TRBD2,-,TRBV5-1,TRBJ2-5,CASSTGTSQETQYF,TGCGCCAGCAGCACTGGGACTAGCCAAGAGACCCAGTACTTC
TRBD1,-,TRBV6-1,TRBJ2-7,CASSRTRDRGYEQYF,TGTGCCAGCAGTCGAACCCGGGACAGAGGCTACGAGCAGTACTTC